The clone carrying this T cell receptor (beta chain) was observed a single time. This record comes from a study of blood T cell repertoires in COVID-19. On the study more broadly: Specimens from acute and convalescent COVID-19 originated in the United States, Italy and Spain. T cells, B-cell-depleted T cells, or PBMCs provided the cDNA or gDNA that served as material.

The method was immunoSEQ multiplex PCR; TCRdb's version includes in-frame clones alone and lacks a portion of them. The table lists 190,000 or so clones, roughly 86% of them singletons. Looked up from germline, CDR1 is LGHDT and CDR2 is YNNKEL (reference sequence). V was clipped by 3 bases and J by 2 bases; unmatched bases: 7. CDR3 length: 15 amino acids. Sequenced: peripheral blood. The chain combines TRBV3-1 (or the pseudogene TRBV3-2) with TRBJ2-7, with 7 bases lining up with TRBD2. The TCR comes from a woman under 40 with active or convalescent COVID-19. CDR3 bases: TGTGCCAGCAGCCAGGTAGCTAGCGGCACCTACGAGCAGTACTTC. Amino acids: CASSQVASGTYEQYF.